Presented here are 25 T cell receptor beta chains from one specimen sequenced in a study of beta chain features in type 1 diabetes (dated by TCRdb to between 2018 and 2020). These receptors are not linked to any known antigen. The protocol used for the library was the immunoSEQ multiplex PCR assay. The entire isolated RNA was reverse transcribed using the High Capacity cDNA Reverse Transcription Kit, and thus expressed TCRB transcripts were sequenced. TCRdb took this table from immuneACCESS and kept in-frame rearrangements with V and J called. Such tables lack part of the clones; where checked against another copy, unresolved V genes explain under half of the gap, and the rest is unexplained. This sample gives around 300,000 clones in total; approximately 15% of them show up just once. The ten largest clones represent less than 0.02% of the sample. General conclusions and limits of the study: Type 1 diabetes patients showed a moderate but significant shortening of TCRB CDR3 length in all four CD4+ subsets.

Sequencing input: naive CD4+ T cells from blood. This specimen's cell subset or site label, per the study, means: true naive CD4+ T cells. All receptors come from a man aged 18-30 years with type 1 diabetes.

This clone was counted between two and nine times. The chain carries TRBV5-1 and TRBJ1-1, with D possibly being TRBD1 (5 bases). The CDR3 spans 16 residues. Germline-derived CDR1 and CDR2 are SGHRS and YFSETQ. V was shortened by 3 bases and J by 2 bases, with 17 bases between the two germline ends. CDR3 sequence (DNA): TGCGCCAGCAGCTCATCGCGGGACTTGCCTAACACTGAAGCTTTCTTT. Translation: CASSSSRDLPNTEAFF.

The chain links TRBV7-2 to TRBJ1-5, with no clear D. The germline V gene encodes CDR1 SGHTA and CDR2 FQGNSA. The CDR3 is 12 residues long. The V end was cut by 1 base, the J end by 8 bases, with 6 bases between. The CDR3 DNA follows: TGTGCCAGCAGCTTAGGTGAGGAGCCCCAGCATTTT. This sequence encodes CASSLGEEPQHF.

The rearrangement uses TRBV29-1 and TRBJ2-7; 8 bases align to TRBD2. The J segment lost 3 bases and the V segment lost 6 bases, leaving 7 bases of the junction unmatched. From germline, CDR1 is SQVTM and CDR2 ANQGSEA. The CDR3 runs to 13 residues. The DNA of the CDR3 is TGCAGCGTCCGGACTAGCAACCTCTACGAGCAGTACTTC. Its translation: CSVRTSNLYEQYF.

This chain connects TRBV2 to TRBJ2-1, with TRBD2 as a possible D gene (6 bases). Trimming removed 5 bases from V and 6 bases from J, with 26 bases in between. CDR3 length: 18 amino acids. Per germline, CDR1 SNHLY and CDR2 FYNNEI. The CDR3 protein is CASSHGVRRGTPGNEQFF. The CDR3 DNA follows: TGTGCCAGCAGTCACGGGGTTCGTCGGGGGACGCCTGGCAATGAGCAGTTCTTC.

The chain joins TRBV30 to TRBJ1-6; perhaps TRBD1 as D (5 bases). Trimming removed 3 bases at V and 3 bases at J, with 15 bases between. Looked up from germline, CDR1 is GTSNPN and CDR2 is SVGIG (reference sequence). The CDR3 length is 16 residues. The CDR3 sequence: CAWRRSGTDYNSPLHF. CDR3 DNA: TGTGCCTGGAGACGTTCCGGGACTGACTATAATTCACCCCTCCACTTT.

The CDR3 reads CASSQDWTASYEQYF. CDR3 bases: TGCGCCAGCAGCCAAGACTGGACAGCCTCCTACGAGCAGTACTTC. The chain carries TRBV4-1 and TRBJ2-7; weak D call: TRBD1 (6 bases). Germline CDR1 MGHRA, CDR2 YSYEKL. CDR3 length: 15 residues. Trimming cost V 0 bases and J 0 bases, with 9 bases left between them.

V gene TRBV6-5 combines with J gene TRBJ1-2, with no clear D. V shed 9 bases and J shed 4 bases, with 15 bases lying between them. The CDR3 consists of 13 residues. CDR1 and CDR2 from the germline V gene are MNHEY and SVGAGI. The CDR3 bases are TGTGCCAGTCGGGTGATTTCGAGCTATGGCTACACCTTC. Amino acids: CASRVISSYGYTF.

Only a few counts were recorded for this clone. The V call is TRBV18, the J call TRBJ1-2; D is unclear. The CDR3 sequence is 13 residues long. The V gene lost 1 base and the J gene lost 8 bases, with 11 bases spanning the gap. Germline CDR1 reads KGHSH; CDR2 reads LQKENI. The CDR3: CASSPLPRRGYTF. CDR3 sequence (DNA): TGTGCCAGCTCACCACTTCCGAGGCGCGGCTACACCTTC.

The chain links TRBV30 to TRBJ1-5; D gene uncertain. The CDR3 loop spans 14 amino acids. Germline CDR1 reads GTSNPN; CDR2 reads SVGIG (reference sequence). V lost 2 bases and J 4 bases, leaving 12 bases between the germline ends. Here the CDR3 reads CAWSRGVANQPQHF. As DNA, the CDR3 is TGTGCCTGGAGTCGTGGTGTAGCGAATCAGCCCCAGCATTTT. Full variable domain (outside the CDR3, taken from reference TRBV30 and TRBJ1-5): SQTIHQWPATLVQPVGSPLSLECTVEGTSNPNLYWYRQAAGRGLQLLFYSVGIGQISSEVPQNLSASRPQDRQFILSSKKLLLSDSGFYLCAWSRGVANQPQHFGDGTRLSIL.

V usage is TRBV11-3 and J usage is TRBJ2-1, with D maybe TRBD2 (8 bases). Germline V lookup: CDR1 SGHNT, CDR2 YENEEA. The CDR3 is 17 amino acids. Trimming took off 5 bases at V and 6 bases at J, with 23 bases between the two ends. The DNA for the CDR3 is TGTGCCAGCAGCCCAGGGGGTCGGGGACTAGTGCTCAATGAGCAGTTCTTC. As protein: CASSPGGRGLVLNEQFF.

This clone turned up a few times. As DNA, the CDR3 is TGTGCCAGCAGCCAAGCGACAGGGGAGATTCCCAACGAGCAGTACTTC. This translates into CASSQATGEIPNEQYF. The chain is built from TRBV14 and TRBJ2-7; 8 bases line up with TRBD1. Germline V gene sequence: CDR1 SGHDN, CDR2 FVKESK. This CDR3 comprises 16 residues. Germline trimming cut 1 base from V and 5 bases from J; bases unmatched to any gene: 10.

The CDR3 sequence is CASSVSEETQYF. The CDR3 DNA sequence: TGTGCCAGCAGCGTATCCGAAGAGACCCAGTACTTC. This sequence joins TRBV9 and TRBJ2-5; no clear D. The CDR3 spans 12 residues. V dropped 1 base and J dropped 3 bases, with 4 bases sitting between them. The V gene's germline CDR1 is SGDLS and CDR2 YYNGEE.

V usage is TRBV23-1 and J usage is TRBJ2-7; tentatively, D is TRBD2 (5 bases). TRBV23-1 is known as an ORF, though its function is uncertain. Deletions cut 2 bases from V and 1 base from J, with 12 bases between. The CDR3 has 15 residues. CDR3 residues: CASSQPRWTSYEQYF. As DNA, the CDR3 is TGCGCCAGCAGTCAACCCAGATGGACTTCCTACGAGCAGTACTTC.

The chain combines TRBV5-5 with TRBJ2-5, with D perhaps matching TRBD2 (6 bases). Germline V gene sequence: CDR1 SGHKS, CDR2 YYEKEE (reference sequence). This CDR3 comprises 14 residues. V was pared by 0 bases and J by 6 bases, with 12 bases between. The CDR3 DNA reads TGTGCCAGCAGCTTGGGAGTGGGGGGAAAGACCCAGTACTTC. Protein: CASSLGVGGKTQYF.

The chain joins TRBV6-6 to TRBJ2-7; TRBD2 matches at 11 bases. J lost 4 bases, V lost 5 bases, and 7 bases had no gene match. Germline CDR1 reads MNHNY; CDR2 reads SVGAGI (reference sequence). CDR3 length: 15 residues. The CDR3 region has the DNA TGTGCCAGCAGTCGCCTTAGCGGGAGGGGTTACGAGCAGTACTTC. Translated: CASSRLSGRGYEQYF.

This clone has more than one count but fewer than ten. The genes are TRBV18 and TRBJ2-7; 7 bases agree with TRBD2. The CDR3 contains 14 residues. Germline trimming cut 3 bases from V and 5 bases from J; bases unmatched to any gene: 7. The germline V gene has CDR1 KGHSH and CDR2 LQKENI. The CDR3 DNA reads TGTGCCAGCTCACCCCTTTTCGCGGGGGACGAGCAGTACTTC. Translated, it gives CASSPLFAGDEQYF.

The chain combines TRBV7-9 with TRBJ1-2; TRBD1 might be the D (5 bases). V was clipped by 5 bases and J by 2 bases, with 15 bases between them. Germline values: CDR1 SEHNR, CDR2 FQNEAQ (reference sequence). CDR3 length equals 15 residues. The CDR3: CASSPLTVSNYGYTF. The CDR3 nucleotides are TGTGCCAGCAGCCCCTTGACAGTCTCCAACTATGGCTACACCTTC.

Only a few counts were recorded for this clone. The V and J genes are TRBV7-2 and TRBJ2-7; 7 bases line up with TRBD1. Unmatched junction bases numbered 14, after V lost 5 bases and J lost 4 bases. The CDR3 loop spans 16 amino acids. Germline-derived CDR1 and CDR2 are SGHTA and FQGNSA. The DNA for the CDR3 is TGTGCCAGCAGCCTACAGACAGGGTTTCTATCGTACGAGCAGTACTTC. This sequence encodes CASSLQTGFLSYEQYF.

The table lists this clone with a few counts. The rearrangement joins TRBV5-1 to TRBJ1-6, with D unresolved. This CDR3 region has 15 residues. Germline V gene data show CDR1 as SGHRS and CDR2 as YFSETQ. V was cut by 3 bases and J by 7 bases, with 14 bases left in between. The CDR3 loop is CASSSLPGSNSPLHF. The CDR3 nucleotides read TGCGCCAGCAGCTCCTTGCCGGGGAGCAATTCACCCCTCCACTTT.

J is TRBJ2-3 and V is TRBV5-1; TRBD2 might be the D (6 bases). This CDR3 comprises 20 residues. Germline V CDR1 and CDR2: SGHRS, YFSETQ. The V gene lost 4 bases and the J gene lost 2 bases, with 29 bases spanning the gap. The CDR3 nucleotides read TGCGCCAGCAGCCGAATAACCGGGACTCCTAAACCATTATACACAGATACGCAGTATTTT. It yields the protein CASSRITGTPKPLYTDTQYF.

CDR3 nucleotides: TGTGCCTGGAGTAAACAGGGGGCGGGCGGGGAGCTGTTTTTT. The encoded protein is CAWSKQGAGGELFF. The V gene is TRBV30, the J gene TRBJ2-2; 9 bases match TRBD1. This CDR3 is 14 amino acids long. The V segment lost 2 bases and the J segment 7 bases; nucleotides outside the gene matches: 5. Looked up from germline, CDR1 is GTSNPN and CDR2 is SVGIG (reference sequence).

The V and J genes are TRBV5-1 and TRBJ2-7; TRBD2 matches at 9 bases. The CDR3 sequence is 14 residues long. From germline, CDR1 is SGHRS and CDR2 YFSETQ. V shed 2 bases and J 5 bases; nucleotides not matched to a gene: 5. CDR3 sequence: CASSLSLAGNEQYF. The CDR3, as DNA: TGCGCCAGCAGCTTATCCCTAGCGGGAAACGAGCAGTACTTC.

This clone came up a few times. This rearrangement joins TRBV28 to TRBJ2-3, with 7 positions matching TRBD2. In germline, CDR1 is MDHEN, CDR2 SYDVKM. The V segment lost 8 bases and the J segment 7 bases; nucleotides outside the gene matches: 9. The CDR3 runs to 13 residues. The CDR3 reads CASRGRGEYTQYF. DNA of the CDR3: TGTGCCAGCCGGGGGAGGGGAGAGTATACGCAGTATTTT.

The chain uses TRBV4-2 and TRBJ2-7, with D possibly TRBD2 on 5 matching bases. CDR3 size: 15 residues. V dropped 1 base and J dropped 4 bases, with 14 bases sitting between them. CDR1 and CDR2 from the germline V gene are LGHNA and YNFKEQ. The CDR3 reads CASSQAGGSGYEQYF. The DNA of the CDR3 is TGTGCCAGCAGCCAAGCGGGTGGGAGTGGATACGAGCAGTACTTC.

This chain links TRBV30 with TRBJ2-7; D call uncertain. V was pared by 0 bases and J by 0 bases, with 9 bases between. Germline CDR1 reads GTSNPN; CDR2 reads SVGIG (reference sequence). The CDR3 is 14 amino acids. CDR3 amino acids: CAWSVLWSSYEQYF. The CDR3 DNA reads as TGTGCCTGGAGTGTACTCTGGAGCTCCTACGAGCAGTACTTC.